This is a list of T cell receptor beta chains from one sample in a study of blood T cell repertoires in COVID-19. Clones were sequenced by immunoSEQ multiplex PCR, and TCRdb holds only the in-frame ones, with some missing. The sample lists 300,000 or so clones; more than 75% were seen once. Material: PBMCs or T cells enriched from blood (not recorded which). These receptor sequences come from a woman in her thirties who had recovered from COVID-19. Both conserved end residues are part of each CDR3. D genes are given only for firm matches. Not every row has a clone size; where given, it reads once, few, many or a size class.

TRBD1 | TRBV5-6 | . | CASSLVGGESHEQYF
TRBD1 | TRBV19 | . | CASSSGQANQPQHF
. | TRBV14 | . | CASSPPGENGYTF
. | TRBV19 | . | CASSIEGAGELFF
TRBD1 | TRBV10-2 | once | CASTDRAGYGYTF
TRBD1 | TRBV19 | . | CASSIQTGTGANVLTF
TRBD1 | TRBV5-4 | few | CASSFVRGNGYTF
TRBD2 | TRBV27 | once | CASSWVSGGYNEQFF
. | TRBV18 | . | CASSPQENQPQHF
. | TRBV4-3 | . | CASSLGRDYNSPLHF
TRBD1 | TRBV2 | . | CASRRPGQGGGANVLTF
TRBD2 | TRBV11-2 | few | CASSLGASKRGQYF
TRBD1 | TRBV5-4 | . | CASSGDSNYGYTF